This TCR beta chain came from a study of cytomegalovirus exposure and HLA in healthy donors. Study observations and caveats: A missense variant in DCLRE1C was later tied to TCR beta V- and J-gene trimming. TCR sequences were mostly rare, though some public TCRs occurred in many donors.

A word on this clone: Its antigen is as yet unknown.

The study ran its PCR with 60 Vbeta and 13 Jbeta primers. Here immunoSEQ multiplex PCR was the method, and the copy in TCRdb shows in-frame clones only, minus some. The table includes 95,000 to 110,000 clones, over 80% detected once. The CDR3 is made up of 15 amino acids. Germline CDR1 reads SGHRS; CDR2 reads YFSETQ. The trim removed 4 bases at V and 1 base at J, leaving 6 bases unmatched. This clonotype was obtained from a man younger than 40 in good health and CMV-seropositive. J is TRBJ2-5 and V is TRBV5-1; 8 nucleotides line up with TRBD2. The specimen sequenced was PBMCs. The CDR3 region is CASSRVAGTQETQYF. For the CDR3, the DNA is TGCGCCAGCAGCCGGGTAGCGGGGACCCAAGAGACCCAGTACTTC.